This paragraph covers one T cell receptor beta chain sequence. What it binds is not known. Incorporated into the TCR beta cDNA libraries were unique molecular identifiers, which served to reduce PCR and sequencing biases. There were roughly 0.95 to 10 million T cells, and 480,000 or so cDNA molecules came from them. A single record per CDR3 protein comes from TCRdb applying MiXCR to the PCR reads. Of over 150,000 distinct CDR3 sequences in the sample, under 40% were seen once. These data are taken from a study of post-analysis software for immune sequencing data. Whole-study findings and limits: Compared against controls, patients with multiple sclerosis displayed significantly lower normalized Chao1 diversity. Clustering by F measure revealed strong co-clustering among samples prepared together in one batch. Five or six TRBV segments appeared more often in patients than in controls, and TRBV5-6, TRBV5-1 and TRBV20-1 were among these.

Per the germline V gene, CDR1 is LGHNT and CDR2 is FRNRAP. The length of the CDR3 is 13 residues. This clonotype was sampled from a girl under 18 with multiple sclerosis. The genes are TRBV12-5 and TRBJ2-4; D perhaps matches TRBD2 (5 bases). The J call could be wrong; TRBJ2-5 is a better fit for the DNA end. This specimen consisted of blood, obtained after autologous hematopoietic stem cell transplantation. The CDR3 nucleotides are TGTGCTAGTGGTTTGCTGAGGGCAGAGACCCAGTACTTC. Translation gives CASGLLRAETQYF.